Below are 23 T cell receptor beta chains sequenced from a single sample in a study of cytomegalovirus exposure and HLA in healthy donors. PCR amplification relied on 60 Vbeta primers (plus 13 Jbeta primers). Here immunoSEQ multiplex PCR was the method, and the copy in TCRdb shows in-frame clones only, minus some. The sample has 150,000 to 200,000 clones, 60% to 80% seen once; the top ten hold roughly 3%. The sequenced sample was PBMCs. These receptors all stem from a female donor in good health and CMV-seronegative.

The rearrangement uses TRBV29-1 and TRBJ1-1, with TRBD1 as a possible D gene (5 bases). This CDR3 is 14 amino acids long. V lost 5 bases, J lost 1 base, and 14 bases lay in between. Germline lookup yields CDR1 SQVTM and CDR2 ANQGSEA. This chain's CDR3 is CSVISRGGNTEAFF. The CDR3 coding sequence is TGCAGCGTTATCAGCCGGGGGGGGAACACTGAAGCTTTCTTT.

The J gene is TRBJ1-2, the V gene TRBV6-5; tentative D call: TRBD1 (5 bases). The CDR3 extends over 14 amino acids. Per the germline V gene, CDR1 is MNHEY and CDR2 is SVGAGI. Trimming pared 7 bases from V and 4 bases from J, leaving 16 bases between. The CDR3 is CASTPRGDLYGYTF. In DNA, the CDR3 is TGTGCCAGCACCCCCCGCGGGGACCTCTATGGCTACACCTTC.

The CDR3 coding sequence is TGCGCCAGCAGCTCCTTAGACAGGGGGCGAGAGACCCAGTACTTC. Translating it yields CASSSLDRGRETQYF. The V gene is TRBV5-1, the J gene TRBJ2-5; 10 bases are shared with TRBD1. V lost 3 bases and J lost 4; bases outside the gene matches: 6. The germline V gene has CDR1 SGHRS and CDR2 YFSETQ. The CDR3 extends over 15 amino acids.

This clone has a single count. V usage is TRBV6-1 and J usage is TRBJ1-1; perhaps TRBD1 as D (5 bases). The CDR3 is 14 amino acids. Trimming cost V 1 base and J 1 base, with 7 bases left between them. Germline V gives CDR1 MNHNS, CDR2 SASEGT. The CDR3 DNA is TGTGCCAGCAGTGAAGTGGGGGGGAACACTGAAGCTTTCTTT. Amino acids: CASSEVGGNTEAFF.

The chain is built from TRBV6-5 and TRBJ2-5; D remains ambiguous. TRBJ2-7 matches the DNA end more closely, so the J call is doubtful. Germline V lookup: CDR1 MNHEY, CDR2 SVGAGI. The CDR3 is 13 amino acids. CDR3 bases: TGTGCCAGCAGTTATCAAGTTTTGTACGAGCAGTACTTC. Translation gives CASSYQVLYEQYF.

The chain has TRBV7-3 and TRBJ2-1, with 9 bases matching TRBD2. The CDR3 runs to 14 residues. The V gene end was trimmed by 5 bases and the J gene end by 6 bases; junction bases not matched to a gene: 5. Germline V lookup: CDR1 SGHTA, CDR2 FQGTGA. CDR3 loop: CASSLSGSANEQFF. CDR3 nucleotides: TGTGCCAGCAGCCTTAGCGGGAGCGCCAATGAGCAGTTCTTC.

The gene calls are TRBV20-1 and TRBJ1-4; 11 bases align to TRBD1. Germline trimming cut 8 bases from V and 10 bases from J; bases unmatched to any gene: 3. The germline V gene encodes CDR1 DFQATT and CDR2 SNEGSKA (reference sequence). This CDR3 comprises 11 residues. CDR3 nucleotides: TGCAGTACCGGGACAGGGGGAAAACTGTTTTTT. Translating gives CSTGTGGKLFF.

CDR3 nucleotides: TGTGCCAGCAGTTTAGCGGACAGGGCCTATGGCTACACCTTC. This gives the protein CASSLADRAYGYTF. This chain joins TRBV28 and TRBJ1-2; 8 bases line up with TRBD1. After removal of 2 bases from V and 4 bases from J, the junction contained 3 bases not matched to a gene. The CDR3 has 14 amino acids. The germline V gene encodes CDR1 MDHEN and CDR2 SYDVKM.

The CDR3 nucleotides are TGTGCCACCAGCAGAGACAGGGGGGACTACAATGAGCAGTTCTTC. This encodes CATSRDRGDYNEQFF. The chain employs TRBV15 and TRBJ2-1; possibly TRBD1 for D (7 bases). The CDR3 has 15 residues. V lost 0 bases, J lost 3 bases, and 9 bases lay in between. Germline V lookup: CDR1 LNHNV, CDR2 YYDKDF (reference sequence).

The rearrangement uses TRBV7-9 and TRBJ1-1; tentatively, D is TRBD1 (5 bases). The CDR3 has 12 amino acids. Germline V gives CDR1 SEHNR, CDR2 FQNEAQ (reference sequence). V was cut by 5 bases and J by 8 bases, with 12 bases left in between. This CDR3 is CASSPVNREAFF. In nucleotides, the CDR3 is TGTGCCAGCAGCCCGGTCAACAGGGAAGCTTTCTTT.

This clone was detected only a few times. J is TRBJ1-3 and V is TRBV19; tentatively, D is TRBD1 (5 bases). The CDR3 is made up of 18 amino acids. CDR1 and CDR2 from the germline V gene are LNHDA and SQIVND (reference sequence). The V end lost 2 bases, the J end lost 1 base, and 18 bases lay between the germline ends. This CDR3 is CASSILTPTVSSGNTIYF. CDR3 DNA sequence: TGTGCCAGTAGTATACTAACCCCGACAGTTTCTTCTGGAAACACCATATATTTT. Looking up the rest from reference TRBV19 and TRBJ1-3 gives the full variable domain: DGGITQSPKYLFRKEGQNVTLSCEQNLNHDAMYWYRQDPGQGLRLIYYSQIVNDFQKGDIAEGYSVSREKKESFPLTVTSAQKNPTAFYLCASSILTPTVSSGNTIYFGEGSWLTVV.

The table lists this clone with a few counts. The CDR3 region has the DNA TGTGCCAGCAGCCACCCTGAAAGCGGGTGGAACACTGAAGCTTTCTTT. Protein sequence: CASSHPESGWNTEAFF. The rearrangement joins TRBV2 to TRBJ1-1; no clear D gene. This CDR3 contains 16 residues. Germline CDR1 reads SNHLY; CDR2 reads FYNNEI. Trimming took 6 bases from V and 1 from J, leaving 18 bases between them.

The chain employs TRBV28 and TRBJ1-1; 9 bases match TRBD1. J gave up 3 bases and V 11 bases, and 16 bases lay outside the gene matches. Germline assignment: CDR1 MDHEN and CDR2 SYDVKM. This CDR3 contains 16 residues. CDR3 protein: CASSGEQGAVDTEAFF. CDR3 coding DNA: TGTGCCTCATCTGGGGAACAGGGGGCGGTTGACACTGAAGCTTTCTTT.

The chain recombines TRBV4-1 with TRBJ2-2, with 12 nucleotides matching TRBD2. The germline gives CDR1 MGHRA, CDR2 YSYEKL. After removal of 3 bases from V and 7 bases from J, the junction contained 9 bases not matched to a gene. This CDR3 region has 17 residues. CDR3 nucleotide sequence: TGCGCCAGCAGCCAGGCTAGCGGGGGGGCCGGGAACGGGGAGCTGTTTTTT. This gives the protein CASSQASGGAGNGELFF.

This chain uses TRBV27 with TRBJ2-7; 9 nucleotides line up with TRBD1. The CDR3 runs to 15 residues. The V and J ends lost 6 bases and 5 bases, in that order; junction bases with no gene match: 11. Germline V CDR1 and CDR2: MNHEY, SMNVEV (reference sequence). CDR3: CASRSPGTGIHEQYF. DNA for the CDR3: TGTGCCAGCAGGTCCCCCGGGACAGGGATACACGAGCAGTACTTC.

The CDR3 DNA is TGTGCCAGCACCAGTGGGGGCAAATCCTACAATGAGCAGTTCTTC. This translates into CASTSGGKSYNEQFF. The chain uses TRBV28 and TRBJ2-1, with D perhaps TRBD1 (6 bases). Trimming left V 7 bases short and J 1 base short, with 14 bases between. Germline loops: CDR1 MDHEN, CDR2 SYDVKM. This CDR3 comprises 15 residues.

The genes are TRBV6-4 and TRBJ1-1, with D uncertain. Germline V lookup: CDR1 MRHNA, CDR2 SNTAGT. V was pared by 3 bases and J by 0 bases, with 11 bases between. CDR3 size: 15 residues. This CDR3 reads CASSDRPGMNTEAFF. CDR3 coding DNA: TGTGCCAGCAGTGATCGCCCGGGGATGAACACTGAAGCTTTCTTT.

This clone was seen more than once but under ten times. The V call is TRBV10-2, the J call TRBJ1-1, with D perhaps TRBD1 (6 bases). This CDR3 spans 20 amino acids. Trimming shortened V by 3 bases and J by 1 base, and 27 bases separated the two germline ends. CDR1 and CDR2 (germline): WSHSY, SAAADI. CDR3 in DNA: TGCGCCAGCAGTGATTCCGACGACCGGACAGCACCCTTGGAGAACACTGAAGCTTTCTTT. Translation: CASSDSDDRTAPLENTEAFF.

This clone was observed once. This chain uses TRBV7-2 with TRBJ1-6; 11 bases match TRBD1. Germline trimming cut 5 bases from V and 9 bases from J; bases unmatched to any gene: 9. From germline, CDR1 is SGHTA and CDR2 FQGNSA. The CDR3 length is 16 residues. The CDR3, as DNA: TGTGCCAGCAGCCACCCGGACAGGGGGCCGAGTTCACCCCTCCACTTT. It yields the protein CASSHPDRGPSSPLHF.

DNA for the CDR3: TGTGCCACCAGCAGAGAACGATCGGAGGGCTACACCTTC. This gives the protein CATSRERSEGYTF. V and J are TRBV15 and TRBJ1-2; D is unclear. Germline CDR1 LNHNV, CDR2 YYDKDF (reference sequence). CDR3 length: 13 residues. V was trimmed by 0 bases and J by 8 bases, leaving 10 bases between them.

V is TRBV2 and J is TRBJ1-1; no definite D call. Germline V gives CDR1 SNHLY, CDR2 FYNNEI. Trimming removed 5 bases at V and 7 bases at J, with 8 bases between. The CDR3 length is 11 residues. The CDR3 reads CASSWSGEAFF. The CDR3 region has the DNA TGTGCCAGCAGTTGGAGTGGTGAAGCTTTCTTT. Full variable domain (rest looked up from reference TRBV2 and TRBJ1-1): EPEVTQTPSHQVTQMGQEVILRCVPISNHLYFYWYRQILGQKVEFLVSFYNNEISEKSEIFDDQFSVERPDGSNFTLKIRSTKLEDSAMYFCASSWSGEAFFGQGTRLTVV.

This sequence joins TRBV10-2 and TRBJ1-1; D possibly corresponds to TRBD1 (5 bases). V was cut by 9 bases and J by 2 bases, with 16 bases left in between. The CDR3 consists of 14 residues. Germline CDR1 WSHSY, CDR2 SAAADI. The CDR3 DNA sequence: TGCGCCAGTTTTGACAGCTACTTTAACACTGAAGCTTTCTTT. The encoded protein is CASFDSYFNTEAFF.

This chain links TRBV5-1 with TRBJ2-7, with D maybe TRBD1 (6 bases). Germline lookup yields CDR1 SGHRS and CDR2 YFSETQ. V lost 0 bases and J 3 bases, leaving 10 bases between the germline ends. The CDR3 sequence is 14 residues long. The DNA of the CDR3 is TGCGCCAGCAGCTTGGACAGGGTAAGCTACGAGCAGTACTTC. Residues: CASSLDRVSYEQYF.